What follows describes a single T cell receptor (beta chain). Its antigen is still unknown. The entry originates in a study of CD8 T cells in ankylosing spondylitis. TCRdb called the 5' RACE reads again in MiXCR, with one record for every CDR3 protein. The top ten hold roughly 43% of the sample, which has approximately 220,000 distinct CDR3 sequences, around 18% seen once. Germline lookup yields CDR1 MNHNS and CDR2 SASEGT. Trimming shortened V by 0 bases and J by 0 bases, and 13 bases separated the two germline ends. The CDR3 is 17 residues long. Whole-study results and caveats: Blood from ankylosing spondylitis patients appeared to carry a characteristic roughly 8-variant TCR beta motif.

J is TRBJ2-3 and V is TRBV6-1, with D unclear. Sample: blood, either unsorted or a sorted T cell fraction (not recorded which). The source of this sequence is a male donor with ankylosing spondylitis. CDR3: CASSEAVTPPSTDTQYF. CDR3 in DNA: TGTGCCAGCAGTGAAGCAGTGACGCCTCCTAGCACAGATACGCAGTATTTT.